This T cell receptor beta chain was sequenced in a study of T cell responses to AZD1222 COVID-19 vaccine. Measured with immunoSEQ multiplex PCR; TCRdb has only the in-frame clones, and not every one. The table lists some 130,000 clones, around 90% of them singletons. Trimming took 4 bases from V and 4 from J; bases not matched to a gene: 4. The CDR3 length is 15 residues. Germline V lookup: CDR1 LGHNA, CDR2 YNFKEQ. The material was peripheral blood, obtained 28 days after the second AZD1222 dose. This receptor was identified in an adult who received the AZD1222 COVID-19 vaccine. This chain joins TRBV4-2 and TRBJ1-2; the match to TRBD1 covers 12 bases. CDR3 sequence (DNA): TGTGCCAGCAGCCGTGGGACAGGGGGCCTCTATGGCTACACCTTC. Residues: CASSRGTGGLYGYTF.